Presented here are 2 T cell receptor beta chains from one specimen sequenced in a study of blood T cell repertoires in COVID-19. Assay: immunoSEQ multiplex PCR; the TCRdb copy retains only in-frame clones and omits some. The table has approximately 300,000 clones, approximately 85% seen once. Sequencing used peripheral blood. These receptors originate from a human donor with COVID-19, enrolled during active disease. The donor label of this sample is uncertain.

The V call is TRBV24-1, the J call TRBJ2-2; 15 bases align to TRBD2. After removal of 7 bases from V and 0 bases from J, the junction contained 5 bases not matched to a gene. The CDR3 is made up of 18 amino acids. Germline V gene data show CDR1 as KGHDR and CDR2 as SFDVKD. This CDR3 reads CATSSGLAGGPNTGELFF. In DNA form, the CDR3 reads TGTGCCACCAGCTCGGGACTAGCGGGAGGCCCGAACACCGGGGAGCTGTTTTTT.

The rearrangement links TRBV9 to TRBJ1-4; possibly TRBD1 for D (5 bases). The CDR3 contains 15 residues. V was shortened by 2 bases and J by 4 bases, with 12 bases between the two germline ends. The germline gives CDR1 SGDLS, CDR2 YYNGEE. The CDR3 protein is CASSVLRDSNEKLFF. The DNA for the CDR3 is TGTGCCAGCAGCGTCCTTCGAGACAGTAATGAAAAACTGTTTTTT.